The 10 T cell receptor beta chains reported below all come from one sample, sequenced in a study of blood T cell repertoires in COVID-19. Some clones are missing from TCRdb's copy, which holds only in-frame ones; the method was immunoSEQ multiplex PCR. The table has roughly 83,000 clones, around 86% seen once; the top ten hold about 8.5%. The sample taken for sequencing was peripheral blood. The receptors were sampled from a man older than 75 with active or convalescent COVID-19.

The genes are TRBV20-1 and TRBJ2-1, with 8 bases aligning to TRBD2. Germline values: CDR1 DFQATT, CDR2 SNEGSKA (reference sequence). V lost 3 bases, J lost 7 bases, and 11 bases stayed unmatched. The CDR3 contains 15 residues. CDR3 DNA sequence: TGCAGTGCTAGTAACCCGTCGGGAGGGTGGAATGAGCAGTTCTTC. Amino acid sequence: CSASNPSGGWNEQFF.

The CDR3 here is CASKVEKNTEAFF. The CDR3 DNA reads as TGTGCCAGCAAAGTTGAGAAAAACACTGAAGCTTTCTTT. The chain uses TRBV25-1 and TRBJ1-1; no definite D call. V lost 7 bases and J lost 2, with 11 bases in between. The germline V gene has CDR1 MGHDK and CDR2 SYGVNS. CDR3 length: 13 residues.

This clone was counted between two and nine times. This sequence joins TRBV5-4 and TRBJ2-5; 10 bases line up with TRBD1. The V gene end was trimmed by 2 bases and the J gene end by 2 bases; junction bases not matched to a gene: 3. The germline V gene encodes CDR1 SGHNT and CDR2 YYREEE (reference sequence). This CDR3 has 15 residues. The chain's CDR3 is CASSFDRGLQETQYF. As DNA, the CDR3 is TGTGCCAGCAGCTTCGACAGGGGGCTTCAAGAGACCCAGTACTTC.

This rearrangement joins TRBV7-2 to TRBJ2-2, with D perhaps TRBD2 (6 bases). CDR1 is SGHTA and CDR2 is FQGNSA in the germline V gene. V was pared by 4 bases and J by 4 bases, with 13 bases between. CDR3 length: 15 amino acids. The CDR3 here is CASSSLPGGTGELFF. Here the CDR3 DNA reads TGTGCCAGCAGCTCATTACCCGGGGGCACCGGGGAGCTGTTTTTT.

The chain joins TRBV5-1 to TRBJ1-2; unclear D gene. Germline lookup yields CDR1 SGHRS and CDR2 YFSETQ. The CDR3 covers 14 residues. V shed 0 bases and J shed 5 bases, with 11 bases lying between them. As DNA, the CDR3 is TGCGCCAGCAGCTTGGAGTCGGGGATGTATGGCTACACCTTC. It specifies CASSLESGMYGYTF.

This clone was seen more than once but under ten times. The CDR3 loop is CASTPNRVGAEAFF. CDR3 DNA sequence: TGTGCCAGCACCCCCAACAGGGTTGGTGCTGAAGCTTTCTTT. The chain links TRBV7-9 to TRBJ1-1; weak D call: TRBD1 (6 bases). V gave up 7 bases and J gave up 6 bases, with 18 bases separating them. The CDR3 covers 14 residues. The germline V gene encodes CDR1 SEHNR and CDR2 FQNEAQ (reference sequence).

This chain connects TRBV5-4 to TRBJ2-5; 8 bases agree with TRBD2. The germline gives CDR1 SGHNT, CDR2 YYREEE (reference sequence). V dropped 0 bases and J dropped 5; count of bases not matched to a gene: 9. The CDR3 runs 16 residues. This CDR3 is CASSLAGGGTGETQYF. CDR3 bases: TGTGCCAGCAGCTTGGCCGGGGGGGGCACGGGGGAGACCCAGTACTTC.

This sequence joins TRBV4-1 and TRBJ2-3; 11 bases match TRBD2. Germline V gives CDR1 MGHRA, CDR2 YSYEKL. The CDR3 is made up of 16 amino acids. V lost 5 bases and J lost 1; bases outside the gene matches: 5. The CDR3 protein is CASSKETSGGTDTQYF. CDR3 coding DNA: TGCGCCAGCAGCAAGGAGACTAGCGGGGGCACAGATACGCAGTATTTT.

In its sample, this clone was seen once. The chain links TRBV7-3 to TRBJ2-1, with a tentative D call TRBD2 (5 bases). The V and J ends lost 5 bases and 6 bases respectively, with 14 bases between them. CDR3 length: 14 amino acids. Germline CDR1 reads SGHTA; CDR2 reads FQGTGA. CDR3 loop: CASSATTAGNEQFF. The CDR3 DNA reads as TGTGCCAGCAGCGCGACGACCGCGGGCAATGAGCAGTTCTTC.

This clone was detected only once. The V and J genes are TRBV19 and TRBJ1-4; a possible D gene is TRBD1 (5 bases). The V gene's germline CDR1 is LNHDA and CDR2 SQIVND (reference sequence). Between the trimmed V and J ends, which lost 4 bases and 7 bases, there was a span of 16 bases. The CDR3 contains 15 residues. The CDR3 reads CASSSQGYYTEKLFF. In DNA form, the CDR3 reads TGTGCCAGTAGTAGCCAGGGATACTATACTGAAAAACTGTTTTTT.